This TCR beta chain is drawn from a study of PD-1 blockade in mismatch repair-deficient tumors. Study overall: Patients had about 13 mismatch repair-deficient cancer types and were previously treated and progressing. Overall study results and limits: 142 unique blood TCRs came from expansion to three of seven peptides.

Specified time point: roughly 11-day in vitro stimulation with candidate neoantigen peptide 6. Cells were stimulated approximately 10 days with each of 6 or 7 ELISpot-reactive neoantigens. An identically run culture lacking peptide was the fold-change baseline. Sequencing was performed with immunoSEQ multiplex PCR; in TCRdb, only in-frame clones are kept and a portion is missing. This sample carries about 15,000 clones, 70% to 90% of them seen once, and the ten largest clones take 3.5% to 6%. A note on this clone: What it binds is unknown.

The CDR3 length is 15 residues. Trimming pared 3 bases from V and 0 bases from J, leaving 9 bases between. Germline V lookup: CDR1 MDHEN, CDR2 SYDVKM. The receptor was isolated from an adult with mismatch repair-deficient cancer. This sample comprised cells cultured in vitro, obtained from a patient treated with pembrolizumab. The chain recombines TRBV28 with TRBJ2-4; D is uncertain. CDR3 in amino acids: CASSLGILAKNIQYF. The CDR3 nucleotides are TGTGCCAGCAGTTTGGGGATCTTAGCCAAAAACATTCAGTACTTC.